The sample holds one count of the clone carrying this T cell receptor beta chain. The CDR3 runs to 13 residues. Germline trimming cut 11 bases from V and 2 bases from J; bases unmatched to any gene: 3. Looked up from germline, CDR1 is ENHRY and CDR2 is SYGVKD. This sample was included in a study of blood T cell repertoires in COVID-19. Libraries were prepared by immunoSEQ multiplex PCR; TCRdb keeps only in-frame clonotypes and omits some of them. The sample records about 480,000 clones, about 85% being singletons. V usage is TRBV10-3 and J usage is TRBJ1-3, with 10 bases identical to TRBD1. The origin of this receptor is a woman between 18 and 29 years old with acute COVID-19. The sequenced sample was PBMCs or T cells enriched from blood (not recorded which). In DNA, the CDR3 is TGTGCCGTGACAGGGGGCACTGGAAACACCATATATTTT. Protein: CAVTGGTGNTIYF.